The next 9 T cell receptor beta chains were all read from a single sample in a study of shared clonotypes between healthy human individuals. Sequencing used immunoSEQ multiplex PCR; TCRdb keeps in-frame clones, though not all of them. Here the sample spans 2.5 million or so clones, around nine tenths being singletons. Sequencing was done on a sample of naive CD4+ T cells sorted from blood. Subset indicated: CD45RA+ positively selected. Receptors originate from a man between 18 and 35 years old in good health.

The chain employs TRBV19 and TRBJ2-7, with 9 bases identical to TRBD2. The J segment lost 3 bases and the V segment lost 4 bases, leaving 4 bases of the junction unmatched. Germline values: CDR1 LNHDA, CDR2 SQIVND (reference sequence). The CDR3 is made up of 14 amino acids. The CDR3 bases are TGTGCCAGTAGTAGACTAGCGGACTACTACGAGCAGTACTTC. It is translated as CASSRLADYYEQYF.

V is TRBV2 and J is TRBJ2-1, with D tentatively TRBD2 (6 bases). The CDR3 length is 14 residues. Trimming cost V 4 bases and J 0 bases, with 7 bases left between them. Per germline, CDR1 SNHLY and CDR2 FYNNEI. The CDR3 nucleotides are TGTGCCAGCAGTGGCGGGGACTCCTACAATGAGCAGTTCTTC. Its protein is CASSGGDSYNEQFF.

This clone was detected once. The rearrangement links TRBV18 to TRBJ1-3; TRBD1 aligns across 7 bases. The length of the CDR3 is 16 residues. The germline V gene has CDR1 KGHSH and CDR2 LQKENI. V was clipped by 2 bases and J by 2 bases; unmatched bases: 6. The CDR3 nucleotides are TGTGCCAGCTCACCAAGGGGGCCCCGGACTGGAAACACCATATATTTT. Encoded protein: CASSPRGPRTGNTIYF.

The chain uses TRBV10-3 and TRBJ2-5; D is undetermined. V was trimmed by 2 bases and J by 5 bases, leaving 0 bases between them. Per germline, CDR1 ENHRY and CDR2 SYGVKD. The CDR3 loop spans 10 amino acids. CDR3 region: CAISEETQYF. CDR3 in DNA: TGTGCCATCAGTGAGGAGACCCAGTACTTC.

The chain couples TRBV9 to TRBJ1-2; D remains ambiguous. The CDR3 consists of 13 residues. V was trimmed by 6 bases and J by 13 bases, leaving 22 bases between them. The germline V gene has CDR1 SGDLS and CDR2 YYNGEE. The CDR3, as DNA: TGTGCCAGCACCCTCACTCCGGGAGGTTCCACCACCTTC. The encoded protein is CASTLTPGGSTTF.

V and J are TRBV2 and TRBJ2-5; D is uncertain. The J call is uncertain, as TRBJ2-7 better fits the DNA end. This CDR3 contains 12 residues. From germline, CDR1 is SNHLY and CDR2 FYNNEI. The CDR3 spells CASTGETYEQYF. DNA of the CDR3: TGTGCCAGCACCGGTGAGACCTACGAGCAGTACTTC.

The gene calls are TRBV19 and TRBJ1-5, with 8 bases fitting TRBD1. CDR1 and CDR2 (germline): LNHDA, SQIVND (reference sequence). V lost 1 base, J lost 1 base, and 3 bases stayed unmatched. The CDR3 has 16 amino acids. The CDR3 spells CASSIGQGKSNQPQHF. CDR3 in DNA: TGTGCCAGTAGTATAGGACAGGGGAAGAGCAATCAGCCCCAGCATTTT.

V is TRBV7-2 and J is TRBJ1-2, with D possibly matching TRBD1 (5 bases). Germline V CDR1 and CDR2: SGHTA, FQGNSA. The CDR3 is made up of 14 amino acids. Between the trimmed V and J ends, which lost 3 bases and 7 bases, there was a span of 15 bases. In DNA form, the CDR3 reads TGTGCCAGCAGCTTTGGGGGTTCATCATCTGGCTACACCTTC. The encoded protein is CASSFGGSSSGYTF.

This chain uses TRBV18 with TRBJ2-1; D possibly corresponds to TRBD2 (5 bases). The CDR3 sequence is 12 residues long. V was trimmed by 5 bases and J by 4 bases, leaving 6 bases between them. The germline V gene encodes CDR1 KGHSH and CDR2 LQKENI. The CDR3 bases are TGTGCCAGCTCAACGGGGTACAATGAGCAGTTCTTC. It encodes CASSTGYNEQFF.